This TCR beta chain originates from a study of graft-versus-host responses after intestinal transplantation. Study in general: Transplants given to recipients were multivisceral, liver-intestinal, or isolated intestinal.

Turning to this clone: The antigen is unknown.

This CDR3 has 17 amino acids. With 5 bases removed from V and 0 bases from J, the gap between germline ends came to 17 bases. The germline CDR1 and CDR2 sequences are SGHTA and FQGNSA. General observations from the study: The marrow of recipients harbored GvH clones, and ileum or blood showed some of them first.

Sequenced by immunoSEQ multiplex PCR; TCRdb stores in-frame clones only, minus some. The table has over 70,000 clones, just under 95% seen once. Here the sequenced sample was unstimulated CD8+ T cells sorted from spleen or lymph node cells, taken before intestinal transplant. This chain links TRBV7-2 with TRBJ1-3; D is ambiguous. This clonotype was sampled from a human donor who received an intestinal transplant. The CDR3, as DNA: TGTGCCAGCAGCCCCAGGTTCCGGATCCGCTCTGGAAACACCATATATTTT. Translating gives CASSPRFRIRSGNTIYF. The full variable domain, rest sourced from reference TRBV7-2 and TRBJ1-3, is GAGVSQSPSNKVTEKGKDVELRCDPISGHTALYWYRQSLGQGLEFLIYFQGNSAPDKSGLPSDRFSAERTGGSVSTLTIQRTQQEDSAVYLCASSPRFRIRSGNTIYFGEGSWLTVV.